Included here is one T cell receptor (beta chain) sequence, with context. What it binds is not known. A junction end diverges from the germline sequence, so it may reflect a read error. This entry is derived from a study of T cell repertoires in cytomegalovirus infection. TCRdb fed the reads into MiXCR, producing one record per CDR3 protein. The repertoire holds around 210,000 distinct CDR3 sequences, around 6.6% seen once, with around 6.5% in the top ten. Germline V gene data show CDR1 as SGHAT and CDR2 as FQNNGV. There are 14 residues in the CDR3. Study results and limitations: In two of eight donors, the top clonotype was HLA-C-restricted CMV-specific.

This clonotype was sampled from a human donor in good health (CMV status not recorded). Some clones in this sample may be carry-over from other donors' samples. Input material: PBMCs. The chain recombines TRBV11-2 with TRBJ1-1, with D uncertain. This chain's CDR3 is CAGSPPTSNTEAFF. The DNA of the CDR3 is TGTGCCGGCAGCCCCCCCACTTCGAACACTGAAGCTTTCTTT.